The TCR beta chain under discussion was sequenced for a study of blood T cell repertoires in COVID-19. One Seattle source followed patients from active infection through their disease course. Generated by immunoSEQ multiplex PCR, the TCRdb table keeps only in-frame clones and is missing some. The data contain about 170,000 clones, approximately 85% of them singletons. With 4 bases clipped from V and 5 bases from J, the junction kept 2 bases outside the gene matches. Germline V CDR1 and CDR2: SGHNT, YYREEE (reference sequence). This CDR3 has 13 amino acids. This clonotype originated in a man older than 75 with COVID-19, enrolled during active disease. The sequencing input was peripheral blood. The V and J genes are TRBV5-4 and TRBJ2-7; 11 bases fit TRBD1. CDR3 amino acids: CASSPGQGDEQYF. In DNA form, the CDR3 reads TGTGCCAGCAGCCCGGGACAGGGGGACGAGCAGTACTTC.